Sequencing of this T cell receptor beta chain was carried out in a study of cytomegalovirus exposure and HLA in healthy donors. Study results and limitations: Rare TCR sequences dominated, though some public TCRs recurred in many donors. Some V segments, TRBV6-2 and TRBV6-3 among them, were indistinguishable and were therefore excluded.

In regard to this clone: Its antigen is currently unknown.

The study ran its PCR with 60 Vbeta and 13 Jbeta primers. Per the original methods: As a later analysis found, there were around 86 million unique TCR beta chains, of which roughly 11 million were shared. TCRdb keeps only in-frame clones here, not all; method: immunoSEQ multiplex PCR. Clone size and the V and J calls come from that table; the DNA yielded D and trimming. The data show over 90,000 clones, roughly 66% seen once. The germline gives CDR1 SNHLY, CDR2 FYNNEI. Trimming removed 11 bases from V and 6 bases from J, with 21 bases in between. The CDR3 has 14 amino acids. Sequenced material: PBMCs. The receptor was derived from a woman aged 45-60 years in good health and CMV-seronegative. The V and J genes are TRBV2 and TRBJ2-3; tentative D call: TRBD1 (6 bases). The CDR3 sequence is CAGYSGGWGDTQYF. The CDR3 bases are TGTGCCGGATACAGTGGGGGCTGGGGCGATACGCAGTATTTT.